The clone carrying this TCR beta chain turned up a few times. Germline V lookup: CDR1 SGHDN, CDR2 FVKESK. Trimming cost V 3 bases and J 0 bases, with 8 bases left between them. This CDR3 spans 15 amino acids. Ages ranged from 18 to 89 years, with residence in around 24 US areas. Categorization into cohorts depended on clinical history that participants reported. The sample originates from a study of blood T cell repertoires in COVID-19. Original analysis: Researchers report that nucleated cell counts were estimated from reference gene primer amplification. Some clones are missing from TCRdb's copy, which holds only in-frame ones; the method was immunoSEQ multiplex PCR. That table supplies the V and J calls and clone size; D and trimming were determined from the DNA. Of hundreds of thousands of clones listed, over 75% are singletons.

This receptor was obtained from a middle-aged man in a cohort exposed to, infected with or recovered from COVID-19 (not recorded which). The source material was PBMCs or T cells enriched from blood (not recorded which). V usage is TRBV14 and J usage is TRBJ2-2; D unresolved. Here the CDR3 reads CASSHYRSNTGELFF. As DNA, the CDR3 is TGTGCCAGCAGCCATTACAGATCGAACACCGGGGAGCTGTTTTTT.